The following is a TCR beta chain sequence with its context. The antigen is unknown. These data belong to a study of T cells in narcolepsy. Study information: Enrolled donors included narcolepsy type 1 or type 2 patients and healthy controls.

The germline V gene has CDR1 SQVTM and CDR2 ANQGSEA. CDR3 size: 12 residues. Trimming stripped 2 bases from V and 5 bases from J, with 8 bases between. Study-wide findings and caveats: Some memory CD4+ repertoires had no autoreactive clone sequences. Comparing one patient's CSF and blood CD4+ clonotypes highlighted HCRT- and TRIB2-specific autoreactive clonotypes. Blood of same and different patients, but not healthy controls, reportedly held recurring autoreactive clonotypes.

The protocol was immunoSEQ multiplex PCR, while the TCRdb copy is restricted to in-frame clones and leaves out a portion. The sample yields about 33,000 clones, roughly nine tenths seen once. This sequence was found in a human donor with narcolepsy. The chain employs TRBV29-1 and TRBJ2-3; the D gene could be TRBD1 or TRBD2 (5 bases each). Material for sequencing was CD45RA- memory CD4+ T cells from PBMCs. CDR3 sequence (DNA): TGCAGCGTTGAACCGGGACGAGATACGCAGTATTTT. The encoded protein is CSVEPGRDTQYF.